The 11 T cell receptor beta chains given below trace back to one sample, sequenced in a study of neoadjuvant nivolumab and ipilimumab in lung cancer. Libraries were prepared by immunoSEQ multiplex PCR; TCRdb keeps only in-frame clonotypes and omits some of them. Among approximately 3,000 clones listed, approximately 85% were seen once. Sequenced material: tumor tissue, taken after neoadjuvant nivolumab, alone or with ipilimumab, at or shortly before surgery. Receptor source: an adult with non-small cell lung cancer.

The chain has TRBV18 and TRBJ2-5; possibly TRBD1 or TRBD2 for D (5 bases each). The V gene's germline CDR1 is KGHSH and CDR2 LQKENI. Trimming stripped 2 bases from V and 1 base from J, with 5 bases between. The CDR3 length is 13 residues. The CDR3 is CASSPGTQETQYF. CDR3 DNA sequence: TGTGCCAGCTCACCAGGGACCCAAGAGACCCAGTACTTC.

This chain joins TRBV28 and TRBJ2-7, with D maybe TRBD2 (6 bases). The CDR3 totals 15 residues. Germline CDR1 is MDHEN and CDR2 is SYDVKM. Trimming stripped 6 bases from V and 6 bases from J, with 21 bases between. CDR3 coding DNA: TGTGCCAGCAGGAACAGGCGGGGTGGTTTTGCCGAGCAGTACTTC. It yields the protein CASRNRRGGFAEQYF.

The genes are TRBV18 and TRBJ2-1; 10 nucleotides align to TRBD2. The CDR3 is made up of 15 amino acids. The germline V gene has CDR1 KGHSH and CDR2 LQKENI. V shed 6 bases, J shed 4 bases, and the junction held 6 bases outside the gene matches. The CDR3 bases are TGTGCCAGCTCCTTCGGACTAGCGGATTACAATGAGCAGTTCTTC. Its protein product is CASSFGLADYNEQFF.

The chain carries TRBV15 and TRBJ2-6; 10 bases map to TRBD1. Germline CDR1 LNHNV, CDR2 YYDKDF (reference sequence). Trimming removed 1 base from V and 1 base from J; junction bases left unmatched: 1. The CDR3 runs to 17 residues. The CDR3, as DNA: TGTGCCACCAGCAGAGGGGGACAGGGGTCTGGGGCCAACGTCCTGACTTTC. Translation gives CATSRGGQGSGANVLTF. Using reference TRBV15 and TRBJ2-6 for the parts outside the CDR3, the full variable domain is DAMVIQNPRYQVTQFGKPVTLSCSQTLNHNVMYWYQQKSSQAPKLLFHYYDKDFNNEADTPDNFQSRRPNTSFCFLDIRSPGLGDTAMYLCATSRGGQGSGANVLTFGAGSRLTVL.

The rearrangement joins TRBV5-6 to TRBJ2-3; 8 positions match TRBD1. CDR1 is SGHDT and CDR2 is YYEEEE in the germline V gene. The ends lost 5 bases at V and 4 bases at J; junction bases unmatched: 12. This CDR3 is built from 16 residues. In nucleotides, the CDR3 is TGTGCCAGCAGTTATTACCAGGGGGCGGGCTCAGATACGCAGTATTTT. Its protein product is CASSYYQGAGSDTQYF. Combining the CDR3 with reference TRBV5-6 and TRBJ2-3 gives the whole variable domain DAGVTQSPTHLIKTRGQQVTLRCSPKSGHDTVSWYQQALGQGPQFIFQYYEEEERQRGNFPDRFSGHQFPNYSSELNVNALLLGDSALYLCASSYYQGAGSDTQYFGPGTRLTVL.

This clone is a singleton in its sample. This chain uses TRBV7-9 with TRBJ1-1; D possibly corresponds to TRBD1 (6 bases). The ends were cut back, 3 bases at V and 6 bases at J, with 11 bases in the middle. This CDR3 has 13 amino acids. Germline assignment: CDR1 SEHNR and CDR2 FQNEAQ (reference sequence). CDR3 in amino acids: CASSLLQGSEAFF. In DNA, the CDR3 is TGTGCCAGCAGCTTGCTTCAGGGGTCTGAAGCTTTCTTT.

CDR3 in amino acids: CASSQGPDNEQFF. CDR3 sequence (DNA): TGTGCCAGCAGCCAAGGCCCCGACAATGAGCAGTTCTTC. The gene calls are TRBV4-2 and TRBJ2-1; no clear D gene. Trimming left V 1 base short and J 5 bases short, with 6 bases between. Germline V gene lookup returns CDR1 LGHNA and CDR2 YNFKEQ. The CDR3 is made up of 13 amino acids.

There are a few counts of this clone. V is TRBV5-5 and J is TRBJ2-7, with no clear D. Trimming took 0 bases from V and 3 from J, leaving 7 bases between them. CDR1 is SGHKS, CDR2 YYEKEE, per germline (reference sequence). The CDR3 is 13 residues long. The chain's CDR3 is CASSLVQIYEQYF. The CDR3 DNA reads as TGTGCCAGCAGCTTGGTACAAATCTACGAGCAGTACTTC.

J is TRBJ2-3 and V is TRBV28; TRBD2 might be the D (6 bases). V was cut by 11 bases and J by 8 bases, with 17 bases left in between. The CDR3 totals 12 residues. Per the germline V gene, CDR1 is MDHEN and CDR2 is SYDVKM. CDR3 bases: TGTGCCTCGAACAGCCGGGGGTTTACGCAGTATTTT. This encodes CASNSRGFTQYF.

The rearrangement uses TRBV7-8 and TRBJ1-1; D remains ambiguous. Germline V gives CDR1 SGHVS, CDR2 FQNEAQ. The CDR3 is 16 residues long. The V gene lost 5 bases and the J gene lost 1 base, with 17 bases spanning the gap. CDR3 in amino acids: CASSPTPLGRNTEAFF. In DNA form, the CDR3 reads TGTGCCAGCAGCCCTACCCCCTTAGGGAGGAACACTGAAGCTTTCTTT. Full variable domain (remainder filled in from reference TRBV7-8 and TRBJ1-1): GAGVSQSPRYKVAKRGQDVALRCDPISGHVSLFWYQQALGQGPEFLTYFQNEAQLDKSGLPSDRFFAERPEGSVSTLKIQRTQQEDSAVYLCASSPTPLGRNTEAFFGQGTRLTVV.

The chain combines TRBV16 with TRBJ1-1; possible D gene TRBD1, 6 bases. The CDR3 loop spans 13 amino acids. The V end was cut by 4 bases, the J end by 3 bases, with 9 bases between. CDR1 and CDR2 (germline): KGHSY, FQNENV. CDR3 region: CASSLRTDTEAFF. Written as DNA, the CDR3 is TGTGCCAGCAGCCTCCGGACAGACACTGAAGCTTTCTTT.